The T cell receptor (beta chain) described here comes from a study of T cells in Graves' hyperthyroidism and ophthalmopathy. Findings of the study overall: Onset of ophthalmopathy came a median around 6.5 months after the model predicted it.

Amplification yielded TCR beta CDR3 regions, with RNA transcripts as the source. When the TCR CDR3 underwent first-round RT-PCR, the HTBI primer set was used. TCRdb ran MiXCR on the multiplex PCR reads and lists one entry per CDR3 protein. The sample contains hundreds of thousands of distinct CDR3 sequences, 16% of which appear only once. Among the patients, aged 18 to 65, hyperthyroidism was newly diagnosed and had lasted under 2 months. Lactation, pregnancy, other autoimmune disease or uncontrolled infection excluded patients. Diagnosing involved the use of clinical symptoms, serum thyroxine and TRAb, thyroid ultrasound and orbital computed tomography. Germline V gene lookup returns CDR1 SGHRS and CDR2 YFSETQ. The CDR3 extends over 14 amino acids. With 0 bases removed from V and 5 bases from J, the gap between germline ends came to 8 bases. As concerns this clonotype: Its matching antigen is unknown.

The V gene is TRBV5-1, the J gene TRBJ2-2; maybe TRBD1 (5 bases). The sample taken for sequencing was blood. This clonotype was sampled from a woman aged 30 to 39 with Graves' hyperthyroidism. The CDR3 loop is CASSLARVTGELFF. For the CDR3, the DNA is TGCGCCAGCAGCTTGGCCAGGGTGACCGGGGAGCTGTTTTTT. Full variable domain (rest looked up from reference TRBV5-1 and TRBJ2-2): KAGVTQTPRYLIKTRGQQVTLSCSPISGHRSVSWYQQTPGQGLQFLFEYFSETQRNKGNFPGRFSGRQFSNSRSEMNVSTLELGDSALYLCASSLARVTGELFFGEGSRLTVL.